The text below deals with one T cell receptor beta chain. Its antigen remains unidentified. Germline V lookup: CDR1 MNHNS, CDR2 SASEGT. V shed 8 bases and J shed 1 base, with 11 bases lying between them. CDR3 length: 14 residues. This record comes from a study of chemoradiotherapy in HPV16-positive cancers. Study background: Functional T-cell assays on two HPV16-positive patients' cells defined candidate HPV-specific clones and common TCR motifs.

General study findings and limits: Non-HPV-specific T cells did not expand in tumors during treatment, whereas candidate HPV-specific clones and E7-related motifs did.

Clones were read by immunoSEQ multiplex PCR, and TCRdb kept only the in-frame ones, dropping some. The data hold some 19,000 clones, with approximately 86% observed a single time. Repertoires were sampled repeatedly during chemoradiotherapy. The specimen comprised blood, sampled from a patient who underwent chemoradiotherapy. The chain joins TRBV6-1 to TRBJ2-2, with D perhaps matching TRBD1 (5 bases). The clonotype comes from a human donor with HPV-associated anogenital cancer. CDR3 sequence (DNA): TGTGCCAGCGATCAGGGCCTGAACACCGGGGAGCTGTTTTTT. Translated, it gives CASDQGLNTGELFF.